The 26 T cell receptor beta chains reported below all come from one sample, sequenced in a study of PD-L1 blockade in urothelial cancer. Sample time point: pretreatment peripheral blood. The method was immunoSEQ multiplex PCR; TCRdb's version includes in-frame clones alone and lacks a portion of them. Found here are roughly 120,000 clones, around 85% of them singletons; the top ten hold roughly 2.9%. Sequencing was performed on PBMCs, taken around atezolizumab (anti-PD-L1) treatment. These receptors all come from a middle-aged man with urothelial cancer.

The CDR3 protein is CASSLAGGHEQYF. The CDR3 bases are TGCGCCAGCAGCTTGGCGGGGGGCCACGAGCAGTACTTC. V usage is TRBV5-1 and J usage is TRBJ2-7, with a possible D match to TRBD2 (7 bases). V lost 0 bases and J 5 bases, leaving 9 bases between the germline ends. Per the germline V gene, CDR1 is SGHRS and CDR2 is YFSETQ. This CDR3 contains 13 residues.

This clone was seen once. This chain connects TRBV7-2 to TRBJ2-7; no firm D call. The germline CDR1 and CDR2 sequences are SGHTA and FQGNSA. CDR3 length: 13 amino acids. V was clipped by 5 bases and J by 3 bases, with 11 bases between them. This CDR3 is CASSVAEDYEQYF. In DNA form, the CDR3 reads TGTGCCAGCAGCGTGGCGGAAGACTACGAGCAGTACTTC.

CDR3 in DNA: TGTGCCAGCAGCCAAGGTGACAGGGGGGCCTACGAGCAGTACTTC. Its translation is CASSQGDRGAYEQYF. The chain employs TRBV9 and TRBJ2-7; TRBD1 matches at 9 bases. The CDR3 loop spans 15 amino acids. CDR1 and CDR2 (germline): SGDLS, YYNGEE. J gave up 2 bases and V 4 bases, and 7 bases lay outside the gene matches.

The chain has TRBV2 and TRBJ2-7; 8 nucleotides agree with TRBD2. The CDR3 loop spans 15 amino acids. The germline CDR1 and CDR2 sequences are SNHLY and FYNNEI. V lost 6 bases and J lost 1; bases outside the gene matches: 8. DNA for the CDR3: TGTGCCAGCAGACACGGGGGACTAGTTTCCTACGAGCAGTACTTC. Protein sequence: CASRHGGLVSYEQYF.

This chain links TRBV28 with TRBJ2-7, with 8 bases identical to TRBD1. Germline-derived CDR1 and CDR2 are MDHEN and SYDVKM. The J segment lost 0 bases and the V segment lost 5 bases, leaving 12 bases of the junction unmatched. There are 17 residues in the CDR3. The CDR3 sequence: CASSKIGQGLSSYEQYF. For the CDR3, the DNA is TGTGCCAGCAGTAAAATTGGACAGGGTTTAAGCTCCTACGAGCAGTACTTC.

J is TRBJ2-5 and V is TRBV27, with D possibly TRBD1 on 7 matching bases. This CDR3 contains 14 residues. Germline V gene data show CDR1 as MNHEY and CDR2 as SMNVEV (reference sequence). The ends were cut back, 7 bases at V and 4 bases at J, with 16 bases in the middle. The CDR3 bases are TGTGCCAGCAAGGGGGCAGGGCGGGGAGAGACCCAGTACTTC. Its protein is CASKGAGRGETQYF.

V and J are TRBV27 and TRBJ2-7, with D perhaps matching TRBD1 (6 bases). Germline CDR1 and CDR2: MNHEY and SMNVEV (reference sequence). This CDR3 region has 13 residues. Trimming took off 8 bases at V and 3 bases at J, with 14 bases between the two ends. CDR3: CASARGPNYEQYF. Here the CDR3 DNA reads TGTGCCAGCGCCAGGGGTCCTAACTACGAGCAGTACTTC.

CDR3 DNA: TGTGCCAGCAGTGACAGGGCTGTAACTAATGAAAAACTGTTTTTT. Translation gives CASSDRAVTNEKLFF. This chain connects TRBV6-1 to TRBJ1-4; D perhaps matches TRBD1 (5 bases). V lost 3 bases to trimming and J lost 1 base, with 9 bases between them. The CDR3 is made up of 15 amino acids. Per the germline V gene, CDR1 is MNHNS and CDR2 is SASEGT.

The rearrangement uses TRBV29-1 and TRBJ2-7; TRBD1 aligns across 7 bases. Germline V gene sequence: CDR1 SQVTM, CDR2 ANQGSEA. This CDR3 has 13 residues. J gave up 0 bases and V 3 bases, and 2 bases lay outside the gene matches. The CDR3 protein is CSVETGLSYEQYF. CDR3 DNA sequence: TGCAGCGTTGAGACAGGGCTCTCCTACGAGCAGTACTTC.

This chain links TRBV19 with TRBJ1-2; TRBD1 agrees at 7 bases. CDR3 length: 16 residues. Germline loops: CDR1 LNHDA, CDR2 SQIVND (reference sequence). V shed 2 bases and J 4 bases; nucleotides not matched to a gene: 10. In DNA, the CDR3 is TGTGCCAGTAGTATAATCCCGACAGGGTCGAGCTATGGCTACACCTTC. This sequence encodes CASSIIPTGSSYGYTF.

The V call is TRBV11-2, the J call TRBJ2-7; TRBD1 might be the D (6 bases). This CDR3 contains 18 residues. V lost 4 bases to trimming and J lost 1 base, with 23 bases between them. Germline V gene lookup returns CDR1 SGHAT and CDR2 FQNNGV. CDR3 in amino acids: CASSSLSGIWDKSYEQYF. CDR3 in DNA: TGTGCCAGCAGCTCTTTATCGGGGATCTGGGACAAGTCCTACGAGCAGTACTTC.

V usage is TRBV10-3 and J usage is TRBJ2-7; possible D gene TRBD1, 5 bases. The germline gives CDR1 ENHRY, CDR2 SYGVKD. V was trimmed by 3 bases and J by 3 bases, leaving 6 bases between them. This CDR3 comprises 12 residues. The CDR3 DNA reads TGTGCCATCAGTGATCAGGGCTACGAGCAGTACTTC. It yields the protein CAISDQGYEQYF.

The V call is TRBV2, the J call TRBJ2-1; 11 bases are shared with TRBD2. V shed 7 bases, J shed 0 bases, and the junction held 11 bases outside the gene matches. CDR3 length: 18 residues. CDR1 is SNHLY and CDR2 is FYNNEI in the germline V gene. In DNA, the CDR3 is TGTGCCAGCAAAAGGGCTAGCGGGAGGACGAGCTCCTACAATGAGCAGTTCTTC. The encoded protein is CASKRASGRTSSYNEQFF.

In DNA form, the CDR3 reads TGTGCCAGCAGGACTCCGAACACCGGGGAGCTGTTTTTT. As protein: CASRTPNTGELFF. The rearrangement joins TRBV6-1 to TRBJ2-2; D is unclear. Germline V gene lookup returns CDR1 MNHNS and CDR2 SASEGT. V was cut by 6 bases and J by 0 bases, with 5 bases left in between. CDR3 length: 13 residues.

Only a few counts were recorded for this clone. The chain employs TRBV6-6 and TRBJ1-5; D might be TRBD1 (6 bases). V lost 7 bases to trimming and J lost 2 bases, with 6 bases between them. The CDR3 covers 12 residues. The germline V gene encodes CDR1 MNHNY and CDR2 SVGAGI (reference sequence). CDR3 protein: CASTGGNQPQHF. Here the CDR3 DNA reads TGTGCCAGCACAGGGGGCAATCAGCCCCAGCATTTT.

This clone was counted only a few times. The J gene is TRBJ1-5, the V gene TRBV19, with D tentatively TRBD1 (6 bases). V was clipped by 4 bases and J by 3 bases, with 16 bases between them. The length of the CDR3 is 16 residues. Germline V gene lookup returns CDR1 LNHDA and CDR2 SQIVND (reference sequence). DNA for the CDR3: TGTGCCAGTAGTACGGGGACAAGAGTGGCCAATCAGCCCCAGCATTTT. Protein sequence: CASSTGTRVANQPQHF.

The rearrangement links TRBV7-9 to TRBJ1-5; D is undetermined. The V and J ends lost 0 bases and 5 bases respectively, with 14 bases between them. The CDR3 covers 16 residues. Germline V CDR1 and CDR2: SEHNR, FQNEAQ (reference sequence). In DNA, the CDR3 is TGTGCCAGCAGCTTAGCCCCCACGGTGGCGGATCAGCCCCAGCATTTT. Protein sequence: CASSLAPTVADQPQHF.

The rearrangement links TRBV7-8 to TRBJ1-1; the D is unclear. V gave up 5 bases and J gave up 12 bases, with 13 bases separating them. CDR1 is SGHVS and CDR2 is FQNEAQ in the germline V gene. The CDR3 is 11 amino acids. CDR3 protein: CASSPGVGTFF. The CDR3 nucleotides are TGTGCCAGCAGCCCCGGGGTTGGGACTTTCTTT.

The chain uses TRBV27 and TRBJ1-4; D possibly corresponds to TRBD1 (5 bases). CDR1 and CDR2 from the germline V gene are MNHEY and SMNVEV (reference sequence). The germline V and J ends were trimmed by 5 bases and 4 bases, with 11 bases remaining between them. The CDR3 sequence is 14 residues long. The CDR3 sequence is CASSLRQRNEKLFF. The DNA for the CDR3 is TGTGCCAGCAGTCTCAGACAGCGTAATGAAAAACTGTTTTTT.

The J gene is TRBJ1-4, the V gene TRBV28; the D is unclear. Trimming took 7 bases from V and 8 from J, leaving 17 bases between them. This CDR3 has 14 amino acids. Germline-derived CDR1 and CDR2 are MDHEN and SYDVKM. CDR3 in DNA: TGTGCCAGCACAACCGAACCTTGGCTCGAAAAACTGTTTTTT. Its translation: CASTTEPWLEKLFF.

The CDR3 reads CASSPVGRGGNTIYF. Written as DNA, the CDR3 is TGTGCCAGCAGTCCCGTGGGTAGGGGTGGAAACACCATATATTTT. V and J are TRBV6-1 and TRBJ1-3; tentative D call: TRBD1 (5 bases). The CDR3 covers 15 residues. V lost 5 bases and J lost 3, with 14 bases in between. Germline V CDR1 and CDR2: MNHNS, SASEGT.

The chain is built from TRBV7-3 and TRBJ2-2; D is perhaps TRBD2 (5 bases). V dropped 1 base and J dropped 6 bases, with 9 bases sitting between them. Germline V gene data show CDR1 as SGHTA and CDR2 as FQGTGA. The CDR3 is made up of 14 amino acids. For the CDR3, the DNA is TGTGCCAGCAGCTTAAACCTAGCTTCCGGGGAGCTGTTTTTT. As protein: CASSLNLASGELFF. Using reference TRBV7-3 and TRBJ2-2 for the parts outside the CDR3, the full variable domain is GAGVSQTPSNKVTEKGKYVELRCDPISGHTALYWYRQSLGQGPEFLIYFQGTGAADDSGLPNDRFFAVRPEGSVSTLKIQRTERGDSAVYLCASSLNLASGELFFGEGSRLTVL.

This rearrangement joins TRBV7-2 to TRBJ2-7, with D unclear. CDR1 is SGHTA and CDR2 is FQGNSA in the germline V gene. V gave up 5 bases and J gave up 2 bases, with 7 bases separating them. The CDR3 spans 12 residues. CDR3 DNA: TGTGCCAGCAGCCTCGTTCCCTACGAGCAGTACTTC. This translates into CASSLVPYEQYF.

The V and J genes are TRBV30 and TRBJ2-5; the match to TRBD2 covers 16 bases. Per germline, CDR1 GTSNPN and CDR2 SVGIG (reference sequence). The CDR3 has 15 amino acids. V lost 3 bases, J lost 5 bases, and 3 bases stayed unmatched. CDR3 sequence reads: CAWRGTSGRAETQYF. The CDR3 DNA follows: TGTGCCTGGAGGGGGACTAGCGGGAGGGCGGAGACCCAGTACTTC.

The count of this clone is one. This rearrangement joins TRBV11-1 to TRBJ2-1; 13 bases map to TRBD2. Looked up from germline, CDR1 is SGHAT and CDR2 is FQDESV (reference sequence). V was clipped by 5 bases and J by 15 bases; unmatched bases: 13. The CDR3 loop spans 15 amino acids. CDR3 coding DNA: TGTGCCAGCAGCCCACTACTAGCGGGAGGGCCTCAGACGTTCTTC. It encodes CASSPLLAGGPQTFF. The full variable domain, in which reference TRBV11-1 and TRBJ2-1 provide the parts outside the CDR3, is EAEVAQSPRYKITEKSQAVAFWCDPISGHATLYWYRQILGQGPELLVQFQDESVVDDSQLPKDRFSAERLKGVDSTLKIQPAELGDSAMYLCASSPLLAGGPQTFFGPGTRLTVL.

The V and J genes are TRBV6-1 and TRBJ2-7, with TRBD2 identical over 11 bases. The CDR3 is 15 amino acids. Per germline, CDR1 MNHNS and CDR2 SASEGT. The junction had 8 bases not matched to a gene; V was cut back by 1 base and J by 9 bases. This chain's CDR3 is CASSEVLAGGGRQYF. The CDR3 DNA reads TGTGCCAGCAGTGAAGTATTAGCGGGAGGGGGAAGGCAGTACTTC.